The 5 T cell receptor beta chains reported below all come from one sample, sequenced in a study of blood T cell repertoires in COVID-19. Here immunoSEQ multiplex PCR was the method, and the copy in TCRdb shows in-frame clones only, minus some. The sample holds 400,000 or so clones; around 90% are singletons and the top ten take about 2.1%. Material for sequencing was PBMCs or T cells enriched from blood (not recorded which). The origin of the receptors is a woman between 40 and 50 years old with acute COVID-19.

The rearrangement uses TRBV25-1 and TRBJ1-1, with D possibly matching TRBD1 (5 bases). The V end was cut by 2 bases, the J end by 6 bases, with 13 bases between. The germline CDR1 and CDR2 sequences are MGHDK and SYGVNS. The CDR3 sequence is 14 residues long. The CDR3 protein is CASSEAGMTSEAFF. DNA of the CDR3: TGTGCCAGCAGTGAAGCAGGGATGACATCTGAAGCTTTCTTT.

The chain recombines TRBV2 with TRBJ1-4; D remains unclear. Germline-derived CDR1 and CDR2 are SNHLY and FYNNEI. The V and J ends lost 8 bases and 0 bases respectively, with 16 bases between them. The CDR3 has 16 residues. CDR3: CASQAGGRATNEKLFF. The CDR3 DNA is TGTGCCAGCCAAGCAGGTGGGCGGGCAACTAATGAAAAACTGTTTTTT. The variable domain in full, completed from reference TRBV2 and TRBJ1-4, reads EPEVTQTPSHQVTQMGQEVILRCVPISNHLYFYWYRQILGQKVEFLVSFYNNEISEKSEIFDDQFSVERPDGSNFTLKIRSTKLEDSAMYFCASQAGGRATNEKLFFGSGTQLSVL.

This CDR3 reads CASSQGAGGHEKLFF. In DNA form, the CDR3 reads TGTGCCAGCAGCCAAGGGGCAGGGGGCCATGAAAAACTGTTTTTT. The chain couples TRBV3-1 (or the pseudogene TRBV3-2) to TRBJ1-4, with TRBD1 matching over 8 bases. Germline V gene sequence: CDR1 LGHDT, CDR2 YNNKEL (reference sequence). The CDR3 extends over 15 amino acids. Unmatched junction bases numbered 4, after V lost 1 base and J lost 6 bases.

This clone was counted a single time. V and J are TRBV18 and TRBJ1-2; 7 bases align to TRBD1. Trimming took 3 bases from V and 4 from J; bases not matched to a gene: 2. The germline V gene encodes CDR1 KGHSH and CDR2 LQKENI. The CDR3 extends over 13 amino acids. The DNA for the CDR3 is TGTGCCAGCTCACCCACAGGGGTCTATGGCTACACCTTC. Protein product: CASSPTGVYGYTF.

The J gene is TRBJ2-5, the V gene TRBV10-3; 7 bases line up with TRBD1. V trimming: 9 bases; J trimming: 1 base; junction bases outside the gene matches: 2. This CDR3 spans 12 amino acids. Germline CDR1 reads ENHRY; CDR2 reads SYGVKD. The CDR3 loop is CAIGTVQETQYF. CDR3 nucleotide sequence: TGTGCCATTGGGACAGTCCAAGAGACCCAGTACTTC.